The present T cell receptor (beta chain) was sequenced within a study of vaccination effects on CD4 cells after COVID-19. Broader study findings: Clones from infection and from vaccination both contracted markedly late after vaccination.

Produced via immunoSEQ multiplex PCR; TCRdb's table is partial and in-frame only. The sample consists of fewer than 90,000 clones, over 75% of them appearing once. Germline lookup yields CDR1 SGDLS and CDR2 YYNGEE. CDR3 size: 15 residues. V was shortened by 7 bases and J by 6 bases, with 23 bases between the two germline ends. With respect to this clone: Its antigen is unidentified.

Antigen-specific CD4+ T cells were expanded with viral peptide pools in the ViraFEST assay before sequencing. Once cultured for 10 days, the cells underwent separation to obtain CD4+ T cells. The participants, recipients of two vaccine doses, got either BNT162b2 or mRNA-1273. This chain uses TRBV9 with TRBJ2-7; perhaps TRBD1 as D (5 bases). The clonotype comes from a human donor who received a COVID-19 vaccine. This specimen was CD4+ T cells from PBMCs cultured with HCoV-OC43 spike peptides, taken after COVID-19 vaccination. Stated subset: HCoV-OC43 spike overlapping peptide pool stimulation. Here the CDR3 DNA reads TGTGCCAGCGGAAGAGCCCGGACAAACTCGGGCGAGCAGTACGTC. It codes for CASGRARTNSGEQYV.